These 25 T cell receptor beta chains share one sample of origin, sequenced in a study of T-cell reconstitution after alpha-beta-depleted transplantation in children. Library preparation (for TCRbeta) was performed with unique molecular identifiers. TCRdb re-analysed the PCR reads in MiXCR, keeping a single row per CDR3 protein. The sample has 500,000 to 750,000 distinct CDR3 sequences, 10% to 15% seen once. The input for sequencing was PBMCs, mostly from graft donor cells, taken 360 days after TCRalphabeta/CD19-depleted stem cell transplant. These receptors all come from a male patient younger than 18 who had a stem cell transplant for acute myeloid leukemia, so the T cells may come from the graft donor.

This clonotype came up a few times. V and J are TRBV18 and TRBJ1-1; D not resolved. The CDR3 runs 15 residues. V lost 0 bases to trimming and J lost 1 base, with 9 bases between them. The germline CDR1 and CDR2 sequences are KGHSH and LQKENI. DNA of the CDR3: TGTGCCAGCTCACCACCGATGTCGGGGAACACTGAAGCTTTCTTT. This sequence encodes CASSPPMSGNTEAFF.

This clonotype showed up many times. The gene calls are TRBV12-3 or TRBV12-4 and TRBJ2-7, with D hard to call. This CDR3 is 12 amino acids long. Trimming took off 3 bases at V and 6 bases at J, with 9 bases between the two ends. CDR3 residues: CASSFVGLEQYF. As DNA, the CDR3 is TGTGCCAGCAGTTTTGTGGGCCTCGAGCAGTACTTC.

This clonotype was counted ten times or more. The chain is built from TRBV15 and TRBJ2-3; possible D gene TRBD1, 5 bases. V was clipped by 6 bases and J by 0 bases, with 7 bases between them. The CDR3 runs to 13 residues. Germline-derived CDR1 and CDR2 are LNHNV and YYDKDF (reference sequence). The CDR3 DNA reads TGTGCCACCAGAGGGGTTAGCACAGATACGCAGTATTTT. Amino acid sequence: CATRGVSTDTQYF.

There are a few counts of this clonotype. The chain has TRBV14 and TRBJ2-1; perhaps TRBD1 as D (6 bases). The CDR3 is made up of 16 amino acids. Trimming cost V 1 base and J 4 bases, with 14 bases left between them. Germline lookup yields CDR1 SGHDN and CDR2 FVKESK. The CDR3 DNA reads TGTGCCAGCAGCCAAGTGAGTTGGGACACTTACAATGAGCAGTTCTTC. Residues: CASSQVSWDTYNEQFF. Variable domain in full (rest from reference TRBV14 and TRBJ2-1): EAGVTQFPSHSVIEKGQTVTLRCDPISGHDNLYWYRRVMGKEIKFLLHFVKESKQDESGMPNNRFLAERTGGTYSTLKVQPAELEDSGVYFCASSQVSWDTYNEQFFGPGTRLTVL.

This clonotype was picked up a small number of times. This chain uses TRBV6-5 with TRBJ1-2, with 8 bases matching TRBD1. V trimming: 0 bases; J trimming: 4 bases; junction bases outside the gene matches: 4. Looked up from germline, CDR1 is MNHEY and CDR2 is SVGAGI. The CDR3 has 15 residues. CDR3 amino acids: CASSYSRGLGYGYTF. CDR3 sequence (DNA): TGTGCCAGCAGTTACTCCAGGGGGCTTGGCTATGGCTACACCTTC.

This clonotype turned up a few times. The chain joins TRBV7-2 to TRBJ2-7, with D perhaps TRBD1 (7 bases). The V gene's germline CDR1 is SGHTA and CDR2 FQGNSA. The CDR3 is made up of 16 amino acids. The germline V and J ends were trimmed by 2 bases and 3 bases, with 17 bases remaining between them. The CDR3: CASSLLGTAGGYEQYF. The CDR3 bases are TGTGCCAGCAGCTTACTAGGGACAGCGGGCGGCTACGAGCAGTACTTC.

Only a few counts were recorded for this clonotype. The chain recombines TRBV7-6 with TRBJ2-5; 14 bases map to TRBD2. Germline assignment: CDR1 SGHVS and CDR2 FNYEAQ. This CDR3 is built from 16 residues. V shed 3 bases, J shed 4 bases, and the junction held 4 bases outside the gene matches. The CDR3 region has the DNA TGTGCCAGCAGCTTTACCGGGACTAGCGGGAGAGAGACCCAGTACTTC. This codes for CASSFTGTSGRETQYF. Filled out from reference TRBV7-6 and TRBJ2-5, the complete variable domain reads GAGVSQSPRYKVTKRGQDVALRCDPISGHVSLYWYRQALGQGPEFLTYFNYEAQQDKSGLPNDRFSAERPEGSISTLTIQRTEQRDSAMYRCASSFTGTSGRETQYFGPGTRLLVL.

The gene calls are TRBV7-2 and TRBJ1-5; D uncertain. Germline V gene data show CDR1 as SGHTA and CDR2 as FQGNSA. The CDR3 is 15 amino acids. Trimming left V 4 bases short and J 1 base short, with 11 bases between. As DNA, the CDR3 is TGTGCCAGCAGCTACACGACAAAGAGCAATCAGCCCCAGCATTTT. As protein: CASSYTTKSNQPQHF.

This rearrangement joins TRBV7-4 to TRBJ2-3, with 7 bases fitting TRBD2. The CDR3 extends over 18 amino acids. V was pared by 5 bases and J by 5 bases, with 19 bases of the junction left unmatched. From germline, CDR1 is SGHVT and CDR2 SQSDAQ. The CDR3 region is CASSPGTTGSPRGDTQYF. For the CDR3, the DNA is TGTGCCAGCAGCCCCGGGACTACCGGGAGTCCCAGAGGAGATACGCAGTATTTT.

The chain is built from TRBV30 and TRBJ2-2, with D possibly matching TRBD1 (6 bases). The germline V gene encodes CDR1 GTSNPN and CDR2 SVGIG (reference sequence). This CDR3 spans 13 amino acids. Trimming shortened V by 4 bases and J by 7 bases, and 13 bases separated the two germline ends. The CDR3 is CAWKGEQLGELFF. In DNA, the CDR3 is TGTGCCTGGAAGGGGGAACAACTCGGGGAGCTGTTTTTT.

The sample holds a few counts of this clonotype. The chain carries TRBV11-3 and TRBJ2-1; perhaps TRBD2 as D (5 bases). Germline CDR1 reads SGHNT; CDR2 reads YENEEA. This CDR3 contains 16 residues. V was pared by 0 bases and J by 5 bases, with 14 bases between. The CDR3 region has the DNA TGTGCCAGCAGCTTAGACGGGATTACTAGGAACAATGAGCAGTTCTTC. It yields the protein CASSLDGITRNNEQFF.

The rearrangement links TRBV7-6 to TRBJ2-7; the match to TRBD2 covers 12 bases. Trimming cost V 3 bases and J 4 bases; bases outside gene matches: 10. The CDR3 extends over 17 amino acids. Germline V gives CDR1 SGHVS, CDR2 FNYEAQ. The CDR3 is CASSFHPTSGRIYEQYF. DNA of the CDR3: TGTGCCAGCAGCTTCCATCCCACTAGCGGGAGGATTTACGAGCAGTACTTC.

This chain joins TRBV10-3 and TRBJ2-7, with no clear D. CDR1 is ENHRY, CDR2 SYGVKD, per germline. This CDR3 comprises 12 residues. Trimming pared 2 bases from V and 3 bases from J, leaving 5 bases between. The CDR3 here is CAISEAVYEQYF. The DNA for the CDR3 is TGTGCCATCAGTGAGGCGGTCTACGAGCAGTACTTC.

This clonotype was recorded at least ten times. J is TRBJ2-2 and V is TRBV7-3; TRBD2 agrees at 13 bases. The CDR3 has 18 amino acids. Unmatched junction bases numbered 13, after V lost 5 bases and J lost 7 bases. Germline V gene data show CDR1 as SGHTA and CDR2 as FQGTGA. The CDR3 DNA sequence: TGTGCCAGCAGCGGAGTTGATCCCGGGACTAGCGGGAACGGGGAGCTGTTTTTT. It is translated as CASSGVDPGTSGNGELFF.

The chain combines TRBV3-1 with TRBJ2-7, with no clear D. Germline V CDR1 and CDR2: LGHDT, YNNKEL (reference sequence). The CDR3 spans 14 residues. V lost 1 base to trimming and J lost 3 bases, with 10 bases between them. CDR3 in amino acids: CASSQVSRNYEQYF. The CDR3 region has the DNA TGTGCCAGCAGCCAAGTTTCGAGGAACTACGAGCAGTACTTC.

The chain uses TRBV14 and TRBJ2-3; D may be TRBD2 (6 bases). The ends were cut back, 3 bases at V and 5 bases at J, with 12 bases in the middle. Looked up from germline, CDR1 is SGHDN and CDR2 is FVKESK. CDR3 length: 14 residues. CDR3 nucleotides: TGTGCCAGCAGCCAGGGAGGAGGGGAAGATACGCAGTATTTT. Translation: CASSQGGGEDTQYF.

The rearrangement joins TRBV7-2 to TRBJ2-3, with unresolved D. Germline lookup yields CDR1 SGHTA and CDR2 FQGNSA. Trimming took 7 bases from V and 0 from J, leaving 8 bases between them. The CDR3 length is 13 residues. The DNA of the CDR3 is TGTGCCAGCACCGCCCTTAGCACAGATACGCAGTATTTT. Encoded protein: CASTALSTDTQYF. The variable domain in full, completed from reference TRBV7-2 and TRBJ2-3, reads GAGVSQSPSNKVTEKGKDVELRCDPISGHTALYWYRQSLGQGLEFLIYFQGNSAPDKSGLPSDRFSAERTGGSVSTLTIQRTQQEDSAVYLCASTALSTDTQYFGPGTRLTVL.

This clonotype was seen only a few times. V and J are TRBV7-9 and TRBJ2-7, with 7 bases that match TRBD2. Trimming took 5 bases from V and 3 from J; bases not matched to a gene: 7. Germline lookup yields CDR1 SEHNR and CDR2 FQNEAQ (reference sequence). The CDR3 runs 14 residues. The CDR3 DNA reads as TGTGCCAGCAGCCCCCAGGGCGGGGGCTACGAGCAGTACTTC. This codes for CASSPQGGGYEQYF.

This clonotype was observed a handful of times. The chain couples TRBV20-1 to TRBJ1-1; TRBD1 is a possible D gene (5 bases). Looked up from germline, CDR1 is DFQATT and CDR2 is SNEGSKA (reference sequence). The CDR3 loop spans 11 amino acids. V was pared by 3 bases and J by 8 bases, with 10 bases between. The CDR3, as DNA: TGCAGTGCTAGGGTGACAGTCGAAGCTTTCTTT. It is translated as CSARVTVEAFF.

V and J are TRBV7-3 and TRBJ2-7, with 10 bases aligning to TRBD2. The germline V gene has CDR1 SGHTA and CDR2 FQGTGA. The CDR3 has 12 residues. The trim removed 5 bases at V and 7 bases at J, leaving 2 bases unmatched. CDR3 coding DNA: TGTGCCAGCAGCCAACTAGCGGGAGAGCAGTACTTC. Translating it yields CASSQLAGEQYF.

V is TRBV29-1 and J is TRBJ2-3; D is possibly TRBD1 or TRBD2 (5 bases each). With 3 bases removed from V and 1 base from J, the gap between germline ends came to 17 bases. The length of the CDR3 is 16 residues. Germline CDR1 SQVTM, CDR2 ANQGSEA. In DNA form, the CDR3 reads TGCAGCGTTGAGGGAAGGGGCCTCGGGGGCACAGATACGCAGTATTTT. This codes for CSVEGRGLGGTDTQYF.

The chain carries TRBV5-6 and TRBJ2-3; 9 positions match TRBD1. This CDR3 comprises 15 residues. The germline V gene has CDR1 SGHDT and CDR2 YYEEEE. V dropped 3 bases and J dropped 5; count of bases not matched to a gene: 7. In DNA form, the CDR3 reads TGTGCCAGCAGCTCCGGGACAGGGCGGGGAGATACGCAGTATTTT. Protein product: CASSSGTGRGDTQYF. The variable domain in full, completed from reference TRBV5-6 and TRBJ2-3, reads DAGVTQSPTHLIKTRGQQVTLRCSPKSGHDTVSWYQQALGQGPQFIFQYYEEEERQRGNFPDRFSGHQFPNYSSELNVNALLLGDSALYLCASSSGTGRGDTQYFGPGTRLTVL.

This clonotype was found a few times. The chain couples TRBV9 to TRBJ1-4, with 7 bases matching TRBD1. J was trimmed by 8 bases and V by 1 base; bases with no gene match: 5. The CDR3 runs 14 residues. The germline gives CDR1 SGDLS, CDR2 YYNGEE. CDR3 protein: CASSVKGAGEKLFF. For the CDR3, the DNA is TGTGCCAGCAGCGTAAAGGGGGCTGGGGAAAAACTGTTTTTT.

This chain links TRBV29-1 with TRBJ2-2; 8 bases are shared with TRBD1. With V trimmed by 4 bases and J by 6 bases, 19 bases remained unmatched. From germline, CDR1 is SQVTM and CDR2 ANQGSEA. The CDR3 loop spans 18 amino acids. CDR3 amino acids: CSVVFGLFGQGPAGELFF. The DNA of the CDR3 is TGCAGCGTTGTCTTCGGACTTTTTGGACAGGGTCCCGCCGGGGAGCTGTTTTTT.

The rearrangement links TRBV5-1 to TRBJ2-7; TRBD2 agrees at 10 bases. Trimming at V came to 0 bases and at J to 0 bases, leaving 6 bases not matched to a gene. CDR3 length equals 17 residues. Germline CDR1 and CDR2: SGHRS and YFSETQ. The CDR3 DNA sequence: TGCGCCAGCAGCTTGGACCTACTAGCGGGAAGCTCCTACGAGCAGTACTTC. Residues: CASSLDLLAGSSYEQYF.